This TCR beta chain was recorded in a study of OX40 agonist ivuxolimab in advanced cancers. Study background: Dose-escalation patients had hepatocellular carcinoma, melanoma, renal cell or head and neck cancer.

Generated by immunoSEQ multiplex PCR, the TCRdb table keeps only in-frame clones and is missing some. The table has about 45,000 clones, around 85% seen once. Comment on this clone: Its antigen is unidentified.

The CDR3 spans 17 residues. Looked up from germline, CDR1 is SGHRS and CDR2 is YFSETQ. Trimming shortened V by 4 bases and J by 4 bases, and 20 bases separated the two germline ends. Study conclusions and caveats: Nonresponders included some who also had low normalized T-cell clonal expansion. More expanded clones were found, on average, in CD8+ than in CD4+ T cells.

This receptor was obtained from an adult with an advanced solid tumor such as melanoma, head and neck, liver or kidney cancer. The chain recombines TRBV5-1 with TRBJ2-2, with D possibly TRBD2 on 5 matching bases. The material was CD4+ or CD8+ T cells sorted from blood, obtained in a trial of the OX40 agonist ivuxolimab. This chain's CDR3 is CASSPANTLASTGELFF. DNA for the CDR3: TGCGCCAGCAGCCCCGCGAATACGCTAGCAAGCACCGGGGAGCTGTTTTTT.